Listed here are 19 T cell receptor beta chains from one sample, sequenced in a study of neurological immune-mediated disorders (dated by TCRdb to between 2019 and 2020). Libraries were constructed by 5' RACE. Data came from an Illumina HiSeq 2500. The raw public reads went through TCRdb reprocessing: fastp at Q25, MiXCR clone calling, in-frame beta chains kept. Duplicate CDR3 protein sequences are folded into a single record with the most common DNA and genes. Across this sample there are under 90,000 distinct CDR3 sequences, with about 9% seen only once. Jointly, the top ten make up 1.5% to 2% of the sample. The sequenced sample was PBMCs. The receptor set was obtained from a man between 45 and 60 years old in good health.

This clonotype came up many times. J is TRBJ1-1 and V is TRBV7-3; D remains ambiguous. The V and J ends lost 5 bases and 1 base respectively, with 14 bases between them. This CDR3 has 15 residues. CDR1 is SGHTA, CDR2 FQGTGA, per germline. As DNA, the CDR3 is TGTGCCAGCAGCCTACAAGGTGGGCAGAACACTGAAGCTTTCTTT. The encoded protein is CASSLQGGQNTEAFF.

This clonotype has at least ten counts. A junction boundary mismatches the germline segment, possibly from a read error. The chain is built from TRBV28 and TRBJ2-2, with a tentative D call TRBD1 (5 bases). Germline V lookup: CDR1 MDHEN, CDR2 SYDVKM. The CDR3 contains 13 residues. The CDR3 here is CASTLGVNGELFF. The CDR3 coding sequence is TGTGCCAGCACTTTAGGGGTGAACGGGGAGCTGTTTTTT.

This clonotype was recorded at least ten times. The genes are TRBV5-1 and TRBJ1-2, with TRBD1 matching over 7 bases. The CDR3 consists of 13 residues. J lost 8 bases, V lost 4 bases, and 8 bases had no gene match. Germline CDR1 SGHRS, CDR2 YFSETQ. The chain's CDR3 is CASSPSTGSGYTF. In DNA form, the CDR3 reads TGCGCCAGCAGCCCCTCGACAGGGTCGGGCTACACCTTC.

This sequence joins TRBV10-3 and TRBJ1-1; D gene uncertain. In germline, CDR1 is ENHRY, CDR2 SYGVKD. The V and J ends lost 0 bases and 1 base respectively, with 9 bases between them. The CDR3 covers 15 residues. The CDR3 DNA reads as TGTGCCATCAGTGAGTCGTACAGCCGGAACACTGAAGCTTTCTTT. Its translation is CAISESYSRNTEAFF.

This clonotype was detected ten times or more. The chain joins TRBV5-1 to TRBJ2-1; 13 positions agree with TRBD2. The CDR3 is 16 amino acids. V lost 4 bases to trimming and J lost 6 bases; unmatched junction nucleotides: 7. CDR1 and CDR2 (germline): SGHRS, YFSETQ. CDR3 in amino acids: CASSPPLAGGGNEQFF. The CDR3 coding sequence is TGCGCCAGCAGCCCACCACTAGCGGGGGGGGGCAATGAGCAGTTCTTC.

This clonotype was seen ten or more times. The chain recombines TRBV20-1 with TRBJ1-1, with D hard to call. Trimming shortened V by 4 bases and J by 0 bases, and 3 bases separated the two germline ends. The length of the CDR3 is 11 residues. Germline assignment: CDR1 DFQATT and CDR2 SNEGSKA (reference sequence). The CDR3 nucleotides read TGCAGTGCTAACATGAACACTGAAGCTTTCTTT. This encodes CSANMNTEAFF.

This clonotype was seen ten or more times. The CDR3 loop reads CASSEQGGINTEAFF. The CDR3 DNA reads TGTGCCAGCAGCGAACAGGGTGGAATAAACACTGAAGCTTTCTTT. V is TRBV7-3 and J is TRBJ1-1; a weak D match, TRBD1 (6 bases). Germline V gene lookup returns CDR1 SGHTA and CDR2 FQGTGA. There are 15 residues in the CDR3. Trimming took 5 bases from V and 2 from J, leaving 15 bases between them.

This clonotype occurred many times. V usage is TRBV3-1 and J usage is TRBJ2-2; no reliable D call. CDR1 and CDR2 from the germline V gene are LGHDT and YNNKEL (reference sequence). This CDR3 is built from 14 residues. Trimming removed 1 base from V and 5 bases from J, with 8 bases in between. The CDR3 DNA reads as TGTGCCAGCAGCCAAGGGTTGTTAACCGGGGAGCTGTTTTTT. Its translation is CASSQGLLTGELFF.

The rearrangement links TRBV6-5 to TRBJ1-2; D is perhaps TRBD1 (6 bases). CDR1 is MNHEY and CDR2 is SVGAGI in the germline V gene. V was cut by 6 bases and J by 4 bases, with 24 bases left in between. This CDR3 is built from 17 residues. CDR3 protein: CASSFNQGPTILYGYTF. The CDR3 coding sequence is TGTGCCAGCAGCTTTAATCAGGGGCCCACCATCCTCTATGGCTACACCTTC.

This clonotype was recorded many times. This chain's CDR3 is CAISEGLAGYNEQFF. CDR3 DNA sequence: TGTGCCATCAGTGAAGGACTAGCGGGCTACAATGAGCAGTTCTTC. The chain is built from TRBV10-3 and TRBJ2-1; the match to TRBD2 covers 11 bases. CDR3 size: 15 residues. Trimming cost V 3 bases and J 3 bases; bases outside gene matches: 1. Germline CDR1 reads ENHRY; CDR2 reads SYGVKD.

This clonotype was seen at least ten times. The CDR3 reads CASSLGPEGGRKLFF. CDR3 DNA: TGCGCCAGCAGCTTGGGCCCGGAAGGTGGGAGGAAACTGTTTTTT. The J gene is TRBJ1-4, the V gene TRBV5-1, with D hard to call. CDR3 size: 15 residues. Germline V gene lookup returns CDR1 SGHRS and CDR2 YFSETQ. The V gene lost 0 bases and the J gene lost 11 bases, with 17 bases spanning the gap.

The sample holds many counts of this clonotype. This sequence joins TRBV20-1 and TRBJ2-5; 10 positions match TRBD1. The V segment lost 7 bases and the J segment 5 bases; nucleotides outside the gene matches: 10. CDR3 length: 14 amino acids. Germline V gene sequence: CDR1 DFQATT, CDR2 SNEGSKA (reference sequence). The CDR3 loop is CSGSGTGVSETQYF. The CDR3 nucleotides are TGCAGTGGATCCGGGACAGGGGTTTCGGAGACCCAGTACTTC.

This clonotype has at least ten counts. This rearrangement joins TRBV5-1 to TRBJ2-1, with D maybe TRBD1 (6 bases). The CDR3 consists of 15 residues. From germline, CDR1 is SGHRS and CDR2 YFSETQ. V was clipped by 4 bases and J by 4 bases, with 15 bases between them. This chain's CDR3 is CASSLGTNWYNEQFF. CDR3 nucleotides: TGCGCCAGCAGCCTCGGGACAAACTGGTACAATGAGCAGTTCTTC.

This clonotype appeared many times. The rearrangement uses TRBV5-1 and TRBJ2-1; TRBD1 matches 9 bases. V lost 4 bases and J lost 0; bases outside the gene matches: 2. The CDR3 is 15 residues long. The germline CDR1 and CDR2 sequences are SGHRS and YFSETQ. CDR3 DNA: TGCGCCAGCAGCAAGGACAGGGGCTCCTACAATGAGCAGTTCTTC. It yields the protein CASSKDRGSYNEQFF.

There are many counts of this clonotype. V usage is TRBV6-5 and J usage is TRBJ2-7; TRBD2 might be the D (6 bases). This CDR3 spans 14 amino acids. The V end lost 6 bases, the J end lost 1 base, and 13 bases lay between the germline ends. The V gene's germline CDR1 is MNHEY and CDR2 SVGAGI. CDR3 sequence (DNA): TGTGCCAGCAGAGTGGGAGGAGATTCCTACGAGCAGTACTTC. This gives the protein CASRVGGDSYEQYF.

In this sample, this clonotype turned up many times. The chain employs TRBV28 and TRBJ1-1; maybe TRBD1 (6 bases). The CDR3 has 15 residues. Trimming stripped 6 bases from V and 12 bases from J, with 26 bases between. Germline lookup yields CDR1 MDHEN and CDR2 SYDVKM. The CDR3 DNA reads TGTGCCAGCAGCCCGGGGGGGGACATGGGTCGTCTTTCTTTCTTT. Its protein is CASSPGGDMGRLSFF.

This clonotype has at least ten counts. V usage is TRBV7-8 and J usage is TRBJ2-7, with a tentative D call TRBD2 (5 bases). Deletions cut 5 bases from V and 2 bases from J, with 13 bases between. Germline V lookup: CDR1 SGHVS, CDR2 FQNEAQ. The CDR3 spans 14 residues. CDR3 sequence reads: CASSPWVATYEQYF. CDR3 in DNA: TGTGCCAGCAGCCCCTGGGTAGCGACCTACGAGCAGTACTTC. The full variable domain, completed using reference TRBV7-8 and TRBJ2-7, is GAGVSQSPRYKVAKRGQDVALRCDPISGHVSLFWYQQALGQGPEFLTYFQNEAQLDKSGLPSDRFFAERPEGSVSTLKIQRTQQEDSAVYLCASSPWVATYEQYFGPGTRLTVT.

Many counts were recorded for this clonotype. This CDR3 is CASMTGGPDTQYF. The CDR3 nucleotides are TGTGCCAGCATGACAGGAGGTCCAGATACGCAGTATTTT. This chain links TRBV6-6 with TRBJ2-3; TRBD1 is a possible D gene (6 bases). Germline CDR1 is MNHNY and CDR2 is SVGAGI (reference sequence). The CDR3 spans 13 residues. The V end lost 7 bases, the J end lost 4 bases, and 12 bases lay between the germline ends.

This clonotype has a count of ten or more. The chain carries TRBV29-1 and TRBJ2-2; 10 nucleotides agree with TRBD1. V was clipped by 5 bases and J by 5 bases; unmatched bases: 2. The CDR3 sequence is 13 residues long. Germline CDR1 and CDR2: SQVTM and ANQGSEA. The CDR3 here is CSVRQGATGELFF. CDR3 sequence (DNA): TGCAGCGTTCGACAGGGGGCAACCGGGGAGCTGTTTTTT.